These 9 T cell receptor beta chains share one sample of origin, sequenced in a study of blood T cell repertoires in COVID-19. Sequencing was performed with immunoSEQ multiplex PCR; in TCRdb, only in-frame clones are kept and a portion is missing. This sample carries roughly 300,000 clones, around 87% of them seen once, and the ten largest clones take around 7.8%. Sequencing used peripheral blood. The receptors stem from a woman aged 50 to 60 who had recovered from COVID-19.

The V and J genes are TRBV6-2 or TRBV6-3 and TRBJ2-2; D is uncertain. Germline-derived CDR1 and CDR2 are MNHEY and SVGEGT. V lost 4 bases to trimming and J lost 6 bases, with 9 bases between them. CDR3 length: 13 residues. The CDR3 loop reads CASSSTPAGELFF. CDR3 in DNA: TGTGCCAGCAGTTCGACTCCAGCCGGGGAGCTGTTTTTT.

This chain uses TRBV7-2 with TRBJ1-5; the D is unclear. Germline CDR1 is SGHTA and CDR2 is FQGNSA. V lost 1 base to trimming and J lost 3 bases, with 10 bases between them. The CDR3 is 15 amino acids. This CDR3 reads CASSLDSQINQPQHF. CDR3 DNA sequence: TGTGCCAGCAGCTTAGATAGCCAGATCAATCAGCCCCAGCATTTT.

The chain employs TRBV28 and TRBJ2-1, with D perhaps matching TRBD2 (6 bases). Deletions cut 4 bases from V and 6 bases from J, with 19 bases between. Germline CDR1 and CDR2: MDHEN and SYDVKM. The CDR3 contains 16 residues. The CDR3 loop is CASSSSGTGVPNEQFF. CDR3 DNA sequence: TGTGCCAGCAGTTCGTCAGGGACGGGAGTCCCCAATGAGCAGTTCTTC. Together with reference TRBV28 and TRBJ2-1, the CDR3 gives the full variable domain: DVKVTQSSRYLVKRTGEKVFLECVQDMDHENMFWYRQDPGLGLRLIYFSYDVKMKEKGDIPEGYSVSREKKERFSLILESASTNQTSMYLCASSSSGTGVPNEQFFGPGTRLTVL.

The chain couples TRBV13 to TRBJ2-1; D unresolved. Trimming pared 4 bases from V and 4 bases from J, leaving 8 bases between. Looked up from germline, CDR1 is PRHDT and CDR2 is FYEKMQ (reference sequence). CDR3 length: 13 amino acids. CDR3 sequence: CASSSTLYNEQFF. CDR3 nucleotides: TGTGCCAGCAGCTCGACTTTGTACAATGAGCAGTTCTTC.

This rearrangement joins TRBV5-6 to TRBJ2-5; 10 positions agree with TRBD2. The V gene's germline CDR1 is SGHDT and CDR2 YYEEEE. Unmatched junction bases numbered 10, after V lost 1 base and J lost 4 bases. The CDR3 is 17 residues long. This CDR3 is CASSLRASGGRGETQYF. The DNA for the CDR3 is TGTGCCAGCAGCTTGAGGGCTAGCGGGGGTCGGGGAGAGACCCAGTACTTC.

V and J are TRBV4-1 and TRBJ2-5, with 8 nucleotides matching TRBD1. The CDR3 covers 15 residues. Trimming removed 3 bases from V and 4 bases from J; junction bases left unmatched: 7. From germline, CDR1 is MGHRA and CDR2 YSYEKL. The CDR3 region has the DNA TGCGCCAGCAGCCAGCTAGGACAGGGAGGAGAGACCCAGTACTTC. Its protein is CASSQLGQGGETQYF.

In nucleotides, the CDR3 is TGTGCCAGCAGCGTAGTGGGGCAGGGTGAAGCTTTCTTT. Amino acids: CASSVVGQGEAFF. The V gene is TRBV9, the J gene TRBJ1-1, with D possibly matching TRBD1 (5 bases). The V gene lost 0 bases and the J gene lost 7 bases, with 10 bases spanning the gap. The CDR3 totals 13 residues. Germline V gene data show CDR1 as SGDLS and CDR2 as YYNGEE.

CDR3 bases: TGTGCCAGCAGTTTACCGGACAGGGGGCATGAGCAGTTCTTC. It is translated as CASSLPDRGHEQFF. The chain carries TRBV28 and TRBJ2-1, with 11 bases identical to TRBD1. The CDR3 runs to 14 residues. CDR1 is MDHEN and CDR2 is SYDVKM in the germline V gene. With 2 bases clipped from V and 8 bases from J, the junction kept 2 bases outside the gene matches.

The rearrangement links TRBV11-2 to TRBJ2-7; 8 nucleotides agree with TRBD1. This CDR3 region has 17 residues. Unmatched junction bases numbered 18, after V lost 4 bases and J lost 7 bases. Germline CDR1 is SGHAT and CDR2 is FQNNGV. The CDR3 here is CASSYNIKTPGGLEQYF. In DNA, the CDR3 is TGTGCCAGCAGCTACAATATCAAGACCCCAGGGGGCCTAGAGCAGTACTTC.